This is a list of T cell receptor beta chains from one sample in a study of CD8 T cells in ankylosing spondylitis. TCRdb reprocessed the 5' RACE reads with MiXCR, giving one entry per CDR3 protein. The sample holds some 70,000 distinct CDR3 sequences; approximately 5% are singletons and the top ten take roughly 2.3%. Sequenced: blood, either unsorted or a sorted T cell fraction (not recorded which). These receptors were obtained from a male donor with ankylosing spondylitis or in good health (not recorded which). The CDR3 runs from the conserved cysteine through the conserved F or W.

j_call v_call cdr3_aa
TRBJ2-1 TRBV5-6 CASSWDRDEQFF
TRBJ1-1 TRBV12-3/TRBV12-4 CASSFGSGMNTEAFF
TRBJ1-6 TRBV29-1 CSVGETLNSPLHF
TRBJ2-2 TRBV3-1 CTCSHRLAGAQNTGELFF
TRBJ2-1 TRBV4-2 CAMGPGLLCYNEQFF
TRBJ1-1 TRBV20-1 CSARGIPGQPSARTEAFF
TRBJ2-1 TRBV7-3 CASSLNGGGNNEQFF
TRBJ2-1 TRBV27 CASSISSSYNEQFF
TRBJ2-2 TRBV10-2 CASNAFGQNTGELFF
TRBJ2-7 TRBV5-1 CASSASTSGGSYEQYF
TRBJ2-7 TRBV4-3 CASSPSQWAYEQYF